This T cell receptor (beta chain) was identified during a study of cytotoxic CD8 clonotypes in ibrutinib-treated CLL. The germline V gene encodes CDR1 ENHRY and CDR2 SYGVKD. The length of the CDR3 is 14 residues. V shed 2 bases, J shed 3 bases, and the junction held 0 bases outside the gene matches. Depth targeted 1 in 200,000 to 1 in 1 million T cells, averaging 10x coverage per clonotype. Profiling relied on immunoSEQ multiplex PCR, and the TCRdb table lists in-frame clones only, not all of them. Of around 300,000 clones in the sample, 80% were seen once. The specimen was PBMCs, collected before ibrutinib treatment. V is TRBV10-3 and J is TRBJ1-2; 10 nucleotides match TRBD1. The TCR was taken from a human donor with chronic lymphocytic leukemia. CDR3 sequence reads: CAISEGTGDYGYTF. As DNA, the CDR3 is TGTGCCATCAGTGAGGGGACAGGGGACTATGGCTACACCTTC.